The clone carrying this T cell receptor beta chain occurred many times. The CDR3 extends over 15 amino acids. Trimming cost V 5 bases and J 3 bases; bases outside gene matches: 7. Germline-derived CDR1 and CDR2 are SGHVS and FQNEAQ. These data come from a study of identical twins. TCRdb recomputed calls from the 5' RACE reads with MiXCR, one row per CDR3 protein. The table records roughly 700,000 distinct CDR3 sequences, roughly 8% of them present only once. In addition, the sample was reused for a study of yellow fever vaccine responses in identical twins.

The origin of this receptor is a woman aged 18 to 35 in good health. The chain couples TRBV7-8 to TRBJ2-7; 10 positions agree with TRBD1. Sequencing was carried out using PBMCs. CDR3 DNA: TGTGCCAGCAGCCAGCCGGGACAGGGGAACTACGAGCAGTACTTC. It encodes CASSQPGQGNYEQYF.